This entry features one T cell receptor (beta chain) sequence. The target antigen is unknown. CD4+ T cells from unexposed donors were obtained before the COVID-19 pandemic (2011-2018). Isolation of CD4+ T cells took place after about eleven days in culture. Testing used SARS-CoV-2 S/N and four cold-coronavirus spikes on unexposed-donor CD4+ T cells, cells permitting. The data were taken from a study of CD4 T cells in relation to SARS-CoV-2 and coronaviruses. Study-wide background: ViraFEST: approximately 10-day antigen culture of PBMCs, then TCR beta CDR3 sequencing. Study outcomes and limitations: In around 60% of donors, memory CD4+ clonotypes crossrecognized SARS-CoV-2 and at least one common cold coronavirus spike.

With 7 bases clipped from V and 3 bases from J, the junction kept 5 bases outside the gene matches. Looked up from germline, CDR1 is LNHDA and CDR2 is SQIVND (reference sequence). The CDR3 is 16 residues long. The table came from immunoSEQ multiplex PCR; TCRdb's copy has only in-frame clones and leaves some out. The sample lists approximately 20,000 clones, 74% seen once, with around 30% in the top ten. Sample: CD4+ T cells from PBMCs, cultured in vitro. The receptor comes from a human donor in good health. The chain joins TRBV19 to TRBJ2-6, with 11 bases fitting TRBD1. CDR3 nucleotides: TGTGCCAGTACCGGGGACAGGGGGGGTGGGGCCAACGTCCTGACTTTC. Translated, it gives CASTGDRGGGANVLTF.